This TCR beta chain was recovered during a study of T cell responses to AZD1222 COVID-19 vaccine. In regard to this clone: Its antigen is currently unknown.

The data were produced by immunoSEQ multiplex PCR, yet TCRdb's version contains in-frame clones alone and is incomplete. There are some 150,000 clones in the sample; 85% to 95% occur only once, and 0.85% to 0.95% lies in the top ten. V lost 8 bases and J lost 7, with 21 bases in between. The CDR3 loop spans 15 amino acids. The germline gives CDR1 MNHEY, CDR2 SVGAGI. The study, taken as a whole, reports: Increases in Spike-specific TCR breadth and depth were seen after two AZD1222 doses. At baseline, just 6 or 7 AZD1222 recipients tested seropositive. There were mostly white British donors and more females than males, and clonal diversity was possibly underestimated. Among spike-specific TCRs, nearly half reportedly target unmutated variant regions.

The V gene is TRBV6-5, the J gene TRBJ2-1, with no clear D. This TCR derives from an adult in good health. This specimen was peripheral blood, taken on day 0 of MenACWY control vaccination. The CDR3 nucleotides read TGTGCCAGCCAGAACGTAGGCGCCGATATGAATGAGCAGTTCTTC. Amino acid sequence: CASQNVGADMNEQFF.